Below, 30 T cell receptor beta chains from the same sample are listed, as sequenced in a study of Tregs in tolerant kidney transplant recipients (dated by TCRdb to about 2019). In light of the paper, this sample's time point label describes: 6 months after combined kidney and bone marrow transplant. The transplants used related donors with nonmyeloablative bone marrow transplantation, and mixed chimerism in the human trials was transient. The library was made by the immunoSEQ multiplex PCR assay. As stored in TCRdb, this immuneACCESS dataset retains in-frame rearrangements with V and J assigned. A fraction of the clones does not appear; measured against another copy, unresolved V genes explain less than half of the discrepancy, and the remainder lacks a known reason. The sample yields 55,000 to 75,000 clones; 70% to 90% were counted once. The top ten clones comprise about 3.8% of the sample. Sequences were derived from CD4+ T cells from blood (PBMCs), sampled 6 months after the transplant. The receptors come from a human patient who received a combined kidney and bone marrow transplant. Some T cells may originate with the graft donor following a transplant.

In DNA, the CDR3 is TGTGCCAGCAGTGTGAAGACAGCTATGGTGATCCAGTACTTC. This sequence encodes CASSVKTAMVIQYF. V is TRBV6-4 and J is TRBJ2-5; D is perhaps TRBD1 (5 bases). Trimming removed 4 bases from V and 10 bases from J, with 19 bases in between. Germline CDR1 reads MRHNA; CDR2 reads SNTAGT. CDR3 size: 14 residues.

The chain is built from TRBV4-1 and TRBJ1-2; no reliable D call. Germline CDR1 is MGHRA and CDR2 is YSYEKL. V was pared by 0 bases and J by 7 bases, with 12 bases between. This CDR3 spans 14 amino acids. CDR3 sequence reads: CASSQDVFGLGYTF. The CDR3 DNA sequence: TGCGCCAGCAGCCAAGATGTATTTGGCCTTGGCTACACCTTC.

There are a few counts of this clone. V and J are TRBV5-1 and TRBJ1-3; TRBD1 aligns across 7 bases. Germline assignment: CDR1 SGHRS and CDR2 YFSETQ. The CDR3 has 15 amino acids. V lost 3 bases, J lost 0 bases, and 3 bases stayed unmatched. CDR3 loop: CASSWTGNSGNTIYF. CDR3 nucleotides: TGCGCCAGCAGCTGGACAGGAAACTCTGGAAACACCATATATTTT.

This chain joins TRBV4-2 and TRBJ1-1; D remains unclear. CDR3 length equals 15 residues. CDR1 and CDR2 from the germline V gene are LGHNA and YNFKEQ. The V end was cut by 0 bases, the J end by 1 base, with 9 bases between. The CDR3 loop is CASSQEYRSNTEAFF. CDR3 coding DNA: TGTGCCAGCAGCCAAGAGTATAGATCGAACACTGAAGCTTTCTTT.

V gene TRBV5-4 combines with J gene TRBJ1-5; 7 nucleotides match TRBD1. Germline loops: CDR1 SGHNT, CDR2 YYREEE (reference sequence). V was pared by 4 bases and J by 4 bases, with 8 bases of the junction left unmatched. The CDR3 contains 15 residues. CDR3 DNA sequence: TGTGCCAGCAGCCTACAGGGGCCGGGGAATCAGCCCCAGCATTTT. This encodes CASSLQGPGNQPQHF. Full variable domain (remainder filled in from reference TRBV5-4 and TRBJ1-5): ETGVTQSPTHLIKTRGQQVTLRCSSQSGHNTVSWYQQALGQGPQFIFQYYREEENGRGNFPPRFSGLQFPNYSSELNVNALELDDSALYLCASSLQGPGNQPQHFGDGTRLSIL.

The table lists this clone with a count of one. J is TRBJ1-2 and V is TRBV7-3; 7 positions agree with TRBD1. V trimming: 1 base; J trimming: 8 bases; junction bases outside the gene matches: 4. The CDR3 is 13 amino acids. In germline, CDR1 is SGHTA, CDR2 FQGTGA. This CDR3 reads CASSLRAGGGYTF. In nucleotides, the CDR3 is TGTGCCAGCAGCTTAAGGGCAGGGGGAGGCTACACCTTC.

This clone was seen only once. The CDR3 spells CASSSGVWVEQYF. DNA for the CDR3: TGTGCCAGCAGCTCGGGTGTGTGGGTCGAGCAGTACTTC. The V call is TRBV7-2, the J call TRBJ2-7; the D is unclear. The CDR3 totals 13 residues. V lost 4 bases and J lost 6, with 13 bases in between. Germline V CDR1 and CDR2: SGHTA, FQGNSA.

CDR3 sequence (DNA): TGTGCCAGCAGCTTACTGGCGGGGGTGTTAGAGCAGTACTTC. It specifies CASSLLAGVLEQYF. The J gene is TRBJ2-7, the V gene TRBV7-2; the match to TRBD2 covers 7 bases. J was trimmed by 7 bases and V by 2 bases; bases with no gene match: 8. CDR3 length equals 14 residues. Germline V gives CDR1 SGHTA, CDR2 FQGNSA.

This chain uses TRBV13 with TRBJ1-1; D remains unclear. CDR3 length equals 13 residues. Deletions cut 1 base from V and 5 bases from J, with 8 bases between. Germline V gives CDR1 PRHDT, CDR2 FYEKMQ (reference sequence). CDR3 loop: CASSLAPRTEAFF. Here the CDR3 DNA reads TGTGCCAGCAGCTTAGCCCCTCGGACTGAAGCTTTCTTT. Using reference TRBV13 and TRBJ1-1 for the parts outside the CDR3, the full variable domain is AAGVIQSPRHLIKEKRETATLKCYPIPRHDTVYWYQQGPGQDPQFLISFYEKMQSDKGSIPDRFSAQQFSDYHSELNMSSLELGDSALYFCASSLAPRTEAFFGQGTRLTVV.

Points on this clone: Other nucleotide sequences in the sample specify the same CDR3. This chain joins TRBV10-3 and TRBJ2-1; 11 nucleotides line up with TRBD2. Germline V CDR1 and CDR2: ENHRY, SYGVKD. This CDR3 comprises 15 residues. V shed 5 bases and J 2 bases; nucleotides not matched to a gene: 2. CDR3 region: CAISLAGGTYNEQFF. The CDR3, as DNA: TGTGCCATCAGTTTAGCGGGAGGGACCTACAATGAGCAGTTCTTC.

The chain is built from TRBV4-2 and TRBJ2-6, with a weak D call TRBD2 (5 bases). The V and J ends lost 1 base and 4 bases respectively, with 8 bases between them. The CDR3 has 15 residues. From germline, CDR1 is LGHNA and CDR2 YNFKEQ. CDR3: CASSQVRAGANVLTF. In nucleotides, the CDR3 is TGTGCCAGCAGCCAAGTGAGGGCCGGGGCCAACGTCCTGACTTTC.

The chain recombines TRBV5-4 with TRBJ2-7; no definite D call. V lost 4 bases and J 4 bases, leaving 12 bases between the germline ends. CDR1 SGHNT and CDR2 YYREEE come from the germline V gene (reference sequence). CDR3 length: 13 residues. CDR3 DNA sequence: TGTGCCAGCAGCCTCCCCGCGGCGTACGAGCAGTACTTC. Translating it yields CASSLPAAYEQYF.

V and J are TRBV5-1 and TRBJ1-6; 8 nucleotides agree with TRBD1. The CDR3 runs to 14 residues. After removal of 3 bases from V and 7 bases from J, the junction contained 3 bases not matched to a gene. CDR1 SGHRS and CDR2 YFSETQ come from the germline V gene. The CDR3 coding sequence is TGCGCCAGCAGCTCAACAGGGGGGAATTCACCCCTCCACTTT. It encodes CASSSTGGNSPLHF.

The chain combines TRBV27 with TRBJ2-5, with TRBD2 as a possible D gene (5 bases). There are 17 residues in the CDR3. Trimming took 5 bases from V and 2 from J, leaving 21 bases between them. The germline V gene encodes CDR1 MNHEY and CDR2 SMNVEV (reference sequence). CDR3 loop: CASSPISSGRFQETQYF. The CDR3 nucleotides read TGTGCCAGCAGTCCTATTAGCAGCGGAAGATTTCAAGAGACCCAGTACTTC.

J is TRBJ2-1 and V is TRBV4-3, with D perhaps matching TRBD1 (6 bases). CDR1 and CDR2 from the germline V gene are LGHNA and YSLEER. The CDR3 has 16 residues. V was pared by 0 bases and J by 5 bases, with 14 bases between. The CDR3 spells CASSQDRQAWDNEQFF. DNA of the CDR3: TGCGCCAGCAGCCAAGATAGACAGGCGTGGGACAATGAGCAGTTCTTC.

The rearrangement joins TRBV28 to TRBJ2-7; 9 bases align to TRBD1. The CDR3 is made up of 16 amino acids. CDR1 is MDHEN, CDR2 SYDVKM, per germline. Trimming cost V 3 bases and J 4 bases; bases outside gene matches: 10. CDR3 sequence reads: CASSFDFGTGLYEQYF. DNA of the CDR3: TGTGCCAGCAGTTTTGATTTCGGGACAGGGCTGTACGAGCAGTACTTC. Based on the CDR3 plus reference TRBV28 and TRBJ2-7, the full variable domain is DVKVTQSSRYLVKRTGEKVFLECVQDMDHENMFWYRQDPGLGLRLIYFSYDVKMKEKGDIPEGYSVSREKKERFSLILESASTNQTSMYLCASSFDFGTGLYEQYFGPGTRLTVT.

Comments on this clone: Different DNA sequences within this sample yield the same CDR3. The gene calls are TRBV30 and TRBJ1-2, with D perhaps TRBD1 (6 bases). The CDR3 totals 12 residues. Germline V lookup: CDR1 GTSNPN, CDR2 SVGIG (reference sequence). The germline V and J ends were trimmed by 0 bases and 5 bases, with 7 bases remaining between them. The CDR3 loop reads CAWSVGGYGYTF. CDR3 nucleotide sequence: TGTGCCTGGAGTGTAGGGGGATATGGCTACACCTTC. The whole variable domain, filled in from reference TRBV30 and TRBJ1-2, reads SQTIHQWPATLVQPVGSPLSLECTVEGTSNPNLYWYRQAAGRGLQLLFYSVGIGQISSEVPQNLSASRPQDRQFILSSKKLLLSDSGFYLCAWSVGGYGYTFGSGTRLTVV.

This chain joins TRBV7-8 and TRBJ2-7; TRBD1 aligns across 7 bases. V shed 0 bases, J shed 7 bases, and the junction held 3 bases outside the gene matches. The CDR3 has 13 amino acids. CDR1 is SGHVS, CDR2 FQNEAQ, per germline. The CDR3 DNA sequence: TGTGCCAGCAGCTTAGCAGCCAGGGGGGAGCAGTACTTC. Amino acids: CASSLAARGEQYF.

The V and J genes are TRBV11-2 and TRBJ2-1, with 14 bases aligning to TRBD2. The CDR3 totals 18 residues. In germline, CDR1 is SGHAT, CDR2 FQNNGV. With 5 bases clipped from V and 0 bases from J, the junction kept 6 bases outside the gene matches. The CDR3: CASSPKGTSGSSYNEQFF. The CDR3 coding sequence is TGTGCCAGCAGCCCGAAGGGGACTAGCGGGAGCTCCTACAATGAGCAGTTCTTC.

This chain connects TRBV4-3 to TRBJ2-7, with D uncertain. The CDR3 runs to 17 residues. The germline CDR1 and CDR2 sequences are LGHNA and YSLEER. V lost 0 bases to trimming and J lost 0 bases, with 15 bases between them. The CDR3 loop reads CASSQDYIVAVSYEQYF. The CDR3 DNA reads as TGCGCCAGCAGCCAAGATTACATCGTGGCAGTCTCCTACGAGCAGTACTTC.

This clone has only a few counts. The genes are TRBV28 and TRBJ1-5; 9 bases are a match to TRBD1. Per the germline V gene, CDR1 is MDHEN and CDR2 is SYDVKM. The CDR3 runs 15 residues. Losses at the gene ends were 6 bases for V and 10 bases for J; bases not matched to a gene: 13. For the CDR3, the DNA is TGTGCCAGCAGCCTAGACAGGGGGGCGAGGAGACCCCAGCATTTT. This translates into CASSLDRGARRPQHF.

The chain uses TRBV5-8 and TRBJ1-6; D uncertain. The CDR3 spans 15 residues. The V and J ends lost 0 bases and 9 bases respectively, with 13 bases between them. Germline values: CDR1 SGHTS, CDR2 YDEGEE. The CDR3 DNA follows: TGTGCCAGCAGCTTGGCCTGGCAGGTTGTTTCACCCCTCCACTTT. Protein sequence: CASSLAWQVVSPLHF. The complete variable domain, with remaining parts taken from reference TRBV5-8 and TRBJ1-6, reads EAGVTQSPTHLIKTRGQQATLRCSPISGHTSVYWYQQALGLGLQFLLWYDEGEERNRGNFPPRFSGRQFPNYSSELNVNALELEDSALYLCASSLAWQVVSPLHFGNGTRLTVT.

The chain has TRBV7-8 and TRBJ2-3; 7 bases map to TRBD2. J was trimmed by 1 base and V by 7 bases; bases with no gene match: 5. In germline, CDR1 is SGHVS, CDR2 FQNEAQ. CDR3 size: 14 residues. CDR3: CASNLAGGTDTQYF. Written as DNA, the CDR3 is TGTGCCAGCAATTTGGCGGGAGGCACAGATACGCAGTATTTT.

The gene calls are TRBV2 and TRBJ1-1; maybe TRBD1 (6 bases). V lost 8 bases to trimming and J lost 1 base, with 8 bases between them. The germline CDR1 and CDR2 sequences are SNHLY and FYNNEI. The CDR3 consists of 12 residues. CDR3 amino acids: CASLDRNTEAFF. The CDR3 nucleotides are TGTGCCAGCTTGGACAGGAACACTGAAGCTTTCTTT.

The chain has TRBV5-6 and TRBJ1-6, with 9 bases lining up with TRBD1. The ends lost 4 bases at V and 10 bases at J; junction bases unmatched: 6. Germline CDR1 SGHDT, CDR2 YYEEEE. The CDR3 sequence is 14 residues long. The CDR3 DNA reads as TGTGCCAGCAGCGGGACAGGGATTTTGTCACCCCTCCACTTT. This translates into CASSGTGILSPLHF.

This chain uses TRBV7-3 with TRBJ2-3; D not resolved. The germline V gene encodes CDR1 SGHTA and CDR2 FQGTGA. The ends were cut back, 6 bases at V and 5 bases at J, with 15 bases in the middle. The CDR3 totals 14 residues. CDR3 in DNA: TGTGCCAGCAGTCTGGGCTTGTCGGTAGATACGCAGTATTTT. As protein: CASSLGLSVDTQYF. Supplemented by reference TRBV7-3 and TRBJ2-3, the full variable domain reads GAGVSQTPSNKVTEKGKYVELRCDPISGHTALYWYRQSLGQGPEFLIYFQGTGAADDSGLPNDRFFAVRPEGSVSTLKIQRTERGDSAVYLCASSLGLSVDTQYFGPGTRLTVL.

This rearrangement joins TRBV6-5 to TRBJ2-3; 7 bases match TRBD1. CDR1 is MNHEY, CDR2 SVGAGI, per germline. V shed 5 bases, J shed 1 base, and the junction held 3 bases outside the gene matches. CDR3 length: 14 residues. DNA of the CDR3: TGTGCCAGCAGTAGAGGGACAGGCACAGATACGCAGTATTTT. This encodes CASSRGTGTDTQYF.

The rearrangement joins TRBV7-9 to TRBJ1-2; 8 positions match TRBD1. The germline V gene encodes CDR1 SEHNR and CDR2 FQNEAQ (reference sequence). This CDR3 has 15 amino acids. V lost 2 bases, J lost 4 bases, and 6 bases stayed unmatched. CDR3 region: CASSLSTGGGYGYTF. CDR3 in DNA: TGTGCCAGCAGCTTAAGCACAGGGGGAGGCTATGGCTACACCTTC.

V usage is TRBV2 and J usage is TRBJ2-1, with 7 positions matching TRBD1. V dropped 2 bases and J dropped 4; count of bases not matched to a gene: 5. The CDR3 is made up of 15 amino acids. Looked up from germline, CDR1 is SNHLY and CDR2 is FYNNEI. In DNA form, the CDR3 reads TGTGCCAGCAGTGAAAGACAGGGAGAATACAATGAGCAGTTCTTC. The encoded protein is CASSERQGEYNEQFF.

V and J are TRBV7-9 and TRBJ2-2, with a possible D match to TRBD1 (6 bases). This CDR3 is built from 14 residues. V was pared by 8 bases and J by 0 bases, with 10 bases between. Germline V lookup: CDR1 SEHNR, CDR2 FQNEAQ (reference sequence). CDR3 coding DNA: TGTGCCAGCCGTAGGACAGCGAACACCGGGGAGCTGTTTTTT. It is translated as CASRRTANTGELFF.